The 6 T cell receptor beta chains below all came from one sample that was sequenced in a study of T cells after yellow fever vaccination. TCRdb independently ran MiXCR on the 5' RACE reads; one entry per CDR3 protein. The sample contains some 390,000 distinct CDR3 sequences, 6.2% of which appear only once. The sample consisted of PBMCs, taken 5 days after the yellow fever booster vaccination. Receptors were obtained from a man aged 25-45 years who received the YFV17D yellow fever vaccine.

In this sample, this clonotype turned up a few times. The chain is built from TRBV5-4 and TRBJ2-5; no firm D call. Per the germline V gene, CDR1 is SGHNT and CDR2 is YYREEE (reference sequence). The CDR3 extends over 15 amino acids. Trimming removed 0 bases from V and 4 bases from J, with 13 bases in between. The CDR3 nucleotides are TGTGCCAGCAGCTTGGGTGAGACACGGAGAGAGACCCAGTACTTC. Translation gives CASSLGETRRETQYF.

In its sample, this clonotype was seen many times. The rearrangement joins TRBV19 to TRBJ1-4, with a possible D match to TRBD1 (5 bases). With 6 bases removed from V and 2 bases from J, the gap between germline ends came to 7 bases. The CDR3 is made up of 13 amino acids. Germline CDR1 and CDR2: LNHDA and SQIVND (reference sequence). The CDR3 region has the DNA TGTGCCAGTAGAGGGGCCACTAATGAAAAACTGTTTTTT. This translates into CASRGATNEKLFF.

This clonotype was counted between two and nine times. The chain is built from TRBV20-1 and TRBJ1-5; no clear D gene. Between the trimmed V and J ends, which lost 3 bases and 5 bases, there was a span of 11 bases. Per germline, CDR1 DFQATT and CDR2 SNEGSKA (reference sequence). This CDR3 is built from 13 residues. The CDR3 sequence: CSASPGTHQPQHF. CDR3 DNA sequence: TGCAGTGCTAGCCCTGGTACCCATCAGCCCCAGCATTTT.

This clonotype was counted between two and nine times. V usage is TRBV7-9 and J usage is TRBJ1-2; D unclear. Trimming took off 4 bases at V and 0 bases at J, with 9 bases between the two ends. CDR3 size: 14 residues. Germline CDR1 reads SEHNR; CDR2 reads FQNEAQ (reference sequence). The CDR3 protein is CASSSPGSNYGYTF. The CDR3 nucleotides are TGTGCCAGCAGCTCCCCGGGCTCTAACTATGGCTACACCTTC.

The chain recombines TRBV12-3 or TRBV12-4 with TRBJ2-1; 8 bases are a match to TRBD2. Losses at the gene ends were 6 bases for V and 16 bases for J; bases not matched to a gene: 14. This CDR3 is built from 13 residues. The CDR3 spells CASRRAGAPELFF. The CDR3 DNA sequence: TGTGCCAGCAGGCGAGCGGGAGCCCCCGAGCTCTTCTTC.

This clonotype was seen at least ten times. The genes are TRBV5-1 and TRBJ2-1, with unresolved D. Trimming took off 0 bases at V and 6 bases at J, with 7 bases between the two ends. This CDR3 has 13 amino acids. CDR1 SGHRS and CDR2 YFSETQ come from the germline V gene. The DNA of the CDR3 is TGCGCCAGCAGCTTGGCCCCTGCCAATGAGCAGTTCTTC. Translation gives CASSLAPANEQFF.